What follows is one T cell receptor (beta chain) and its context. The table lists this clone with a count of one. It lacks a known antigen. Base qualities are not provided; no much larger clone lies one nucleotide away. This sample is drawn from a study of control samples from healthy donors and cancer patients (dated by TCRdb to about 2020). The library was built by means of the immunoSEQ multiplex PCR assay. TCRdb holds this immuneACCESS table with in-frame rearrangements only. Some clones are missing; in checked studies, unresolved V genes explain under half, and the rest has no known cause. Within this sample are roughly 400,000 clones, with approximately 90% of them counted one time only. In total, the top ten clones hold over 5.5% of the sample. The clonotype was recovered from a man aged 35 to 55 with head and neck cancer. Sequencing was done on a sample of PBMCs.

Here is the DNA: TGTGCCAGCAACCGGGACATGCGGGGCTATGGCTACACCTTC. It codes for CASNRDMRGYGYTF. In this chain, TRBV6-5 is recombined with TRBJ1-2, and the D gene may be TRBD1, 6 bases matching. The CDR3 runs 14 amino acids, cysteine and phenylalanine included. CDR3 DNA is the only sequence kept; it has 42 bases, read in frame from the first base. V lost 7 bases and J lost 4 bases; the stretch between them is 16 bases long. Sequences MNHEY (CDR1) and SVGAGI (CDR2) are obtained from the germline V gene.